This TCR beta chain was profiled in a study of T cell changes during pregnancy in multiple sclerosis. Clones were sequenced by immunoSEQ multiplex PCR, and TCRdb holds only the in-frame ones, with some missing. The table includes some 21,000 clones, roughly nine tenths detected once. The V and J ends lost 1 base and 4 bases respectively, with 8 bases between them. CDR3 size: 13 residues. CDR1 SGHNT and CDR2 YENEEA come from the germline V gene. The TCR originated in a female donor in good health, enrolled as a control in a pregnancy study. The J gene is TRBJ2-7, the V gene TRBV11-3, with D tentatively TRBD2 (5 bases). Source: CD8+ T cells from peripheral blood mononuclear cells, taken in the second trimester of pregnancy. CDR3 bases: TGTGCCAGCAGCTTAGGTCGGGGATACGAGCAGTACTTC. Amino acid sequence: CASSLGRGYEQYF.